The rows below give T cell receptor beta chains drawn from one sample of a study of graft-versus-host responses after intestinal transplantation. TCRdb's table, derived via immunoSEQ multiplex PCR, lists solely in-frame clones and lacks some. The data show tens of thousands of clones, roughly 88% seen once. Their antigens are not known. The material was unstimulated CD4+ T cells sorted from spleen or lymph node cells, obtained before intestinal transplant. The receptors come from a human donor who received an intestinal transplant. Each CDR3 is given with its conserved first and last residue. The order of the fields is D gene, J gene, clone size, CDR3 length, V gene, CDR3 DNA, CDR3 protein. The D gene is left open where the match is weak. A clone size is listed for some rows: how often the clone was seen (once, few, many), or a class if it is expanded.

TRBD1,TRBJ1-2,-,14,TRBV6-4,TGTGCCAGCAGTGCTGGGACAGGGGGGTATGGCTACACCTTC,CASSAGTGGYGYTF
-,TRBJ1-1,-,14,TRBV7-9,TGTGCCAGCAGCTCCTTCCGAGGAGTCACTGAAGCTTTCTTT,CASSSFRGVTEAFF
-,TRBJ2-1,-,14,TRBV11-2,TGTGCCAGCAGCTTATGGGGGGGCCGCGATGAGCAGTTCTTC,CASSLWGGRDEQFF
TRBD2,TRBJ2-5,-,17,TRBV15,TGTGCCACCAGCAGAGGGCCGGTGGGTAGCGGGGCAGAGACCCAGTACTTC,CATSRGPVGSGAETQYF
-,TRBJ1-5,-,16,TRBV4-1,TGCGCCAGCAGCCAAGACCCGGGCAGCGCGGGTCAGCCCCAGCATTTT,CASSQDPGSAGQPQHF
-,TRBJ1-6,few,14,TRBV25-1,TGTGCCAGCCAGTGGACTTGGGAAAATTCACCCCTCCACTTT,CASQWTWENSPLHF
-,TRBJ2-4,-,17,TRBV7-2,TGTGCCAGCAGCTTAAATCTCGTTGGGCGGGGCAAAAACATTCAGTACTTC,CASSLNLVGRGKNIQYF
TRBD1,TRBJ1-5,-,17,TRBV7-9,TGTGCCAGCAGCCTCCACGGGACAGGGCTGGGCAATCAGCCCCAGCATTTT,CASSLHGTGLGNQPQHF
TRBD1,TRBJ1-2,-,14,TRBV11-2,TGTGCCAGCAGGGCGACAGGGGGTGACTATGGCTACACCTTC,CASRATGGDYGYTF
TRBD1,TRBJ1-1,-,14,TRBV11-2,TGTGCCAGCAGCTTTGCAGGGGGGAACACTGAAGCTTTCTTT,CASSFAGGNTEAFF
-,TRBJ2-3,-,18,TRBV10-2,TGCGCCAGCAGTGAGCCCCCGCCAACTAGAACCACCTGGGATACGCAGTATTTT,CASSEPPPTRTTWDTQYF
TRBD1,TRBJ2-1,-,17,TRBV4-1,TGCGCCAGCAGCCTGGGGGACAGGGGTTTTTTTAACAATGAGCAGTTCTTC,CASSLGDRGFFNNEQFF
-,TRBJ2-2,few,13,TRBV6-5,TGTGCCAGCAGAGTAGCGGCCACCGGGGAGCTGTTTTTT,CASRVAATGELFF
-,TRBJ2-5,-,14,TRBV9,TGTGCCAGCAGCCCCACTACCTACCAAGAGACCCAGTACTTC,CASSPTTYQETQYF
-,TRBJ2-5,-,12,TRBV2,TGTGCCAGCTCCCGGGGTCAAGAGACCCAGTACTTC,CASSRGQETQYF
TRBD2,TRBJ2-2,-,15,TRBV29-1,TGCAGCGTTAGTAGCGGGGCCATTAACACCGGGGAGCTGTTTTTT,CSVSSGAINTGELFF
-,TRBJ1-6,-,13,TRBV6-5,TGTGCCAGCAGTTTGAGGGATAATTCACCCCTCCACTTT,CASSLRDNSPLHF
TRBD2,TRBJ2-1,-,16,TRBV7-8,TGTGCCAGCAGCCCGGCGCAGCTAGCGGGGGAGGATGGGCAGTTCTTC,CASSPAQLAGEDGQFF
-,TRBJ2-3,-,14,TRBV19,TGTGCCAGTAGTTTTAGTCTGAGCACAGATACGCAGTATTTT,CASSFSLSTDTQYF
TRBD1,TRBJ2-7,-,14,TRBV7-9,TGTGCCAGCAGCGTGACAGGGTTGCCCTACGAGCAGTACTTC,CASSVTGLPYEQYF
TRBD1,TRBJ1-6,-,14,TRBV7-6,TGTGCCAGCAGCTTCGACAGGGGTAATTCACCCCTCCACTTT,CASSFDRGNSPLHF
-,TRBJ1-2,-,11,TRBV5-6,TGTGCCAGCAGCTTCCGACGGAGGACCCACTTC,CASSFRRRTHF
-,TRBJ1-5,-,15,TRBV7-8,TGTGCCAGCAGCCACGACTCCTCGGGCAATCAGCCCCAGCATTTT,CASSHDSSGNQPQHF
-,TRBJ1-4,once,13,TRBV6-1,TGTGCCAGCAGTGACCGGGATAGGGAAAAACTGTTTTTT,CASSDRDREKLFF
TRBD1,TRBJ1-2,once,11,TRBV29-1,TGCAGCGTTCCGACAGGGGGGAGCTACACCTTC,CSVPTGGSYTF
-,TRBJ1-2,-,11,TRBV2,TGTGCCAGCCGGACAGCCTATGGCTACACCTTC,CASRTAYGYTF
TRBD1,TRBJ1-1,-,15,TRBV5-6,TGTGCCAGCAGCTCACTACAGGGGTCGGGCACTGAAGCTTTCTTT,CASSSLQGSGTEAFF
-,TRBJ2-3,-,17,TRBV9,TGTGCCAGCAGCGTAGTGGGCCGGACGCAGGGGACAGATACGCAGTATTTT,CASSVVGRTQGTDTQYF
TRBD2,TRBJ2-7,once,15,TRBV4-1,TGCGCCAGCAGCCAAGTTCGCGGGGGGGCCGGCGAGCAGTACTTC,CASSQVRGGAGEQYF
TRBD2,TRBJ2-1,-,12,TRBV7-9,TGTGCCAGCAGCCAAAACCCGGGACTAGAGTTCTTC,CASSQNPGLEFF
TRBD2,TRBJ2-1,-,14,TRBV5-1,TGCGCCAGCAGCCCGGGGACTAGCGGCAATGAGCAGTTCTTC,CASSPGTSGNEQFF
-,TRBJ2-2,-,14,TRBV19,TGTGCCAGTAGTTCGGCGGGGTTCGGCGGGGAGCTGTTTTTT,CASSSAGFGGELFF
-,TRBJ2-1,once,15,TRBV12-5,TGTGCTAGTGGTTTGGGGGGACTGGGGTCGGGTGAGCAGTTCTTC,CASGLGGLGSGEQFF
TRBD1,TRBJ2-7,-,14,TRBV5-8,TGTGCCAGCAGCTTTGGGGACAGGGCCCACGAGCAGTACTTC,CASSFGDRAHEQYF
-,TRBJ1-5,few,15,TRBV9,TGTGCCAGCAGCCCCGCGGCGGGCGGAAATCAGCCCCAGCATTTT,CASSPAAGGNQPQHF